Sequencing of this TCR beta chain was carried out in a study of blood T cell repertoires in COVID-19 (dated by TCRdb to 2018 to 2020). About the study as a whole: Samples from collaborators originated in the United States, Italy and Spain and spanned both the acute and convalescent phases of COVID-19. The material from the prospective study consisted of cDNA or gDNA derived from T cells, B-cell-depleted T cells, or PBMCs. The samples were drawn from two sources: the first 160 participants of the ongoing ImmuneRACE study, and over 950 subjects contributed by 6 global collaborators. Where available, HLA class I and class II types were taken from metadata supplied by the sample provider and were not determined by assay-based typing. A freely available public database, intended as a resource for researchers studying the immune response to SARS-CoV-2, is where the repertoires were released. Subjects who had been exposed to COVID-19, were actively infected with it, or had recovered from it provided the deeply sampled blood TCRbeta repertoires that made up the dataset. Nearly every sample came with metadata listing a de-identified subject ID, COVID-19 status, age in years and sex.

From its cysteine to its phenylalanine, the CDR3 spans 16 amino acids. Just the 48-base CDR3 DNA is kept, in frame starting at base 1. According to the germline V gene, CDR1 reads SNHLY and CDR2 reads FYNNEI. TCRbeta CDR3 regions were amplified from genomic DNA by means of the immunoSEQ Assay, a bias-controlled multiplex PCR. In the original analysis: Within the assay, amplification of reference gene primers was used to estimate how many nucleated cells each sample contained. To quantify the absolute abundance of each unique TCRbeta CDR3 rearrangement, sequence reads were collapsed and filtered. For each sample, productive Simpson clonality was calculated as the square root of Simpson's diversity index over productive rearrangements. TCRdb took this table from immuneACCESS and kept in-frame rearrangements with V and J called. Such tables lack part of the clones; where checked against another copy, unresolved V genes explain under half of the gap, and the rest is unexplained. That table gives V, J and clone size, and the DNA gave D and trimming. Counted in this sample were some 20,000 clones; about four fifths of them appeared once. Clones ranked in the top ten supply approximately 53% of the sample.

What the work shows at the level of the full study, not this receptor alone: The quantity of clinical and demographic metadata differed by source and by participant and was supplied without curation.

The collaborating institutions used their own protocols to collect whole blood in K2EDTA tubes. Collaborator samples were shipped for TCRbeta analysis as frozen whole blood, isolated PBMCs, or DNA extracted from either sample type. For this clone: Its antigen is currently not known. No qualities accompany the bases; no much larger clone lies one base away.

The material sequenced was peripheral blood. In this chain, TRBV2 is recombined with TRBJ1-3; TRBD1 is a possible D gene, resting on 5 matching bases. This receptor was obtained from an elderly man with acute or convalescent COVID-19. The sequence in DNA is TGTGGCAACTCCCGGAGTAGACAGTCCTCCCGTGGCACCATATATTTT. The resulting protein is CGNSRSRQSSRGTIYF.